This T cell receptor (beta chain) originates from a study of T cell responses to AZD1222 COVID-19 vaccine. Study results and limitations: A reported finding is that nearly half of spike-specific TCRs target unmutated variant regions.

Profiling relied on immunoSEQ multiplex PCR, and the TCRdb table lists in-frame clones only, not all of them. The sample shows approximately 150,000 clones, about 91% of them seen only once. This clone was counted once. Its antigen is undetermined. The germline V and J ends were trimmed by 5 bases and 5 bases, with 13 bases remaining between them. This CDR3 region has 15 residues. The germline V gene has CDR1 LGHNA and CDR2 YNFKEQ. The chain is built from TRBV4-2 and TRBJ1-6; D remains ambiguous. The sequenced sample was peripheral blood, obtained 28 days after the second AZD1222 dose. The receptor comes from an adult who received the AZD1222 COVID-19 vaccine. CDR3 loop: CASSVSPGNNSPLHF. The CDR3 DNA sequence: TGTGCCAGCAGCGTCTCCCCAGGCAATAATTCACCCCTCCACTTT.